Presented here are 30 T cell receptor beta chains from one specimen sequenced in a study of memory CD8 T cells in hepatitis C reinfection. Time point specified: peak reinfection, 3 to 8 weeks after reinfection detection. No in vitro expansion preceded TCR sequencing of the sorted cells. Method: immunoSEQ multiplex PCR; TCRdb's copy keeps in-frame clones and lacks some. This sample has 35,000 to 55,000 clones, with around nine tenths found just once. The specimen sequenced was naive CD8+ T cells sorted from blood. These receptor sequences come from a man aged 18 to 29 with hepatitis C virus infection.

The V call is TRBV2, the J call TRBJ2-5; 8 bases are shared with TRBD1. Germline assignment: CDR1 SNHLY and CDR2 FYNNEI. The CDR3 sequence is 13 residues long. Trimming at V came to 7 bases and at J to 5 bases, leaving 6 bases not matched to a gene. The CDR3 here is CASTDRAWETQYF. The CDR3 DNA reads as TGTGCCAGCACGGACAGGGCTTGGGAGACCCAGTACTTC.

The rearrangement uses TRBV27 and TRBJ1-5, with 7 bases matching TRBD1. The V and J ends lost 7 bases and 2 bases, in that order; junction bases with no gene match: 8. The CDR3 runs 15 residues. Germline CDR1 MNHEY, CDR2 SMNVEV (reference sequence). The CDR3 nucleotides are TGTGCCAGCACCACTACAGGGGTGGGCAATCAGCCCCAGCATTTT. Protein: CASTTTGVGNQPQHF.

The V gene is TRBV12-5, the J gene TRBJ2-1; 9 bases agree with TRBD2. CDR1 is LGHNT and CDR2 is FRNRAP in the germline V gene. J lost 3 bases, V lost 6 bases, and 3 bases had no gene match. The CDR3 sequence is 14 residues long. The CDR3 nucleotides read TGTGCTAGTGGCATAGCGGGAGTCTACAATGAGCAGTTCTTC. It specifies CASGIAGVYNEQFF.

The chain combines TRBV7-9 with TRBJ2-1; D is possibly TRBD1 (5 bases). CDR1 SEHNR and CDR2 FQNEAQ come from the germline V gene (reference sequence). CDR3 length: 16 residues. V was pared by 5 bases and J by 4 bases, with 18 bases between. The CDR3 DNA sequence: TGTGCCAGCAGCGTCATCACAGGCTGGCGGTACAATGAGCAGTTCTTC. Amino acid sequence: CASSVITGWRYNEQFF.

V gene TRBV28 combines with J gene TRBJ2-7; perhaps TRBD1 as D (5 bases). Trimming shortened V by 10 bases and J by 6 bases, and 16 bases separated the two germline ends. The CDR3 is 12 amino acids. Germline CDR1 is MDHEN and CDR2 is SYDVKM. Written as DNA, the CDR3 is TGTGCCACCTTTTCCAGGGTCTCCGAGCAGTACTTC. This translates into CATFSRVSEQYF. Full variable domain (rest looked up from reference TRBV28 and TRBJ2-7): DVKVTQSSRYLVKRTGEKVFLECVQDMDHENMFWYRQDPGLGLRLIYFSYDVKMKEKGDIPEGYSVSREKKERFSLILESASTNQTSMYLCATFSRVSEQYFGPGTRLTVT.

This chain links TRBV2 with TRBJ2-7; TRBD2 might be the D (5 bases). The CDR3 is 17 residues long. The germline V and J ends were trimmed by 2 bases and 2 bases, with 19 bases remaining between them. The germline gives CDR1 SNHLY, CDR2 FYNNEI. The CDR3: CASSERLGGPLAYEQYF. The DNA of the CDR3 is TGTGCCAGCAGTGAACGTCTCGGAGGCCCTCTGGCCTACGAGCAGTACTTC.

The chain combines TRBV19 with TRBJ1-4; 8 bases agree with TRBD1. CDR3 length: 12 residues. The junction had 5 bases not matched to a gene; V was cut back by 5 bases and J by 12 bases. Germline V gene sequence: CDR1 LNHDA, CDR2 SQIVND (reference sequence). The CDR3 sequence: CASSSTGGQLFF. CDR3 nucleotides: TGTGCCAGTAGTTCCACAGGGGGGCAACTGTTTTTT.

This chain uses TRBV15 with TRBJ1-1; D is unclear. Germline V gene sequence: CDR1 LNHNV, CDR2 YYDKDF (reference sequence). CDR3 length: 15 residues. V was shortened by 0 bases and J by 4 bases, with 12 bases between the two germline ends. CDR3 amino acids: CATSRDLSRGTEAFF. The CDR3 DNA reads TGTGCCACCAGCAGAGACCTAAGTAGAGGCACTGAAGCTTTCTTT. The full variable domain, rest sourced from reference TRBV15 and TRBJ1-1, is DAMVIQNPRYQVTQFGKPVTLSCSQTLNHNVMYWYQQKSSQAPKLLFHYYDKDFNNEADTPDNFQSRRPNTSFCFLDIRSPGLGDTAMYLCATSRDLSRGTEAFFGQGTRLTVV.

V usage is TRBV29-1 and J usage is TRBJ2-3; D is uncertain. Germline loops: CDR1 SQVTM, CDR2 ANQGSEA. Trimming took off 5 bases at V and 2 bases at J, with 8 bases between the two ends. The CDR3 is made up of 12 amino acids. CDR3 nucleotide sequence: TGCAGCGTTTGGCAGATCACAGATACGCAGTATTTT. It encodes CSVWQITDTQYF.

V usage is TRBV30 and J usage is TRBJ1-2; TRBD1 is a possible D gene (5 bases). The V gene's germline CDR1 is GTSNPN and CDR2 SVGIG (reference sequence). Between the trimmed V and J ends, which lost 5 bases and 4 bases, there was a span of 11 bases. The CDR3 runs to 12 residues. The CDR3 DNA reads TGTGCCTGGGGGGGGGAAGTCTATGGCTACACCTTC. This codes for CAWGGEVYGYTF.

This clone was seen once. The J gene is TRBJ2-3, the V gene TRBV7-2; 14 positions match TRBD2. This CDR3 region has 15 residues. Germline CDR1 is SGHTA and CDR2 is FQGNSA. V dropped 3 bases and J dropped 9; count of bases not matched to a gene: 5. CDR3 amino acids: CASSFGTSGRDTQYF. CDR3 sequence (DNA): TGTGCCAGCAGCTTCGGGACTAGCGGGAGAGACACGCAGTATTTT.

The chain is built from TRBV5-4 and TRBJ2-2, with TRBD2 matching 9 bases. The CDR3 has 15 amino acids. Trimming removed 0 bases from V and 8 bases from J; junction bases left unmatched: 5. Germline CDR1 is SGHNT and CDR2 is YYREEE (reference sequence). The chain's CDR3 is CASSLEVAGAGELFF. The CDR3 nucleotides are TGTGCCAGCAGCTTGGAAGTAGCGGGAGCTGGGGAGCTGTTTTTT. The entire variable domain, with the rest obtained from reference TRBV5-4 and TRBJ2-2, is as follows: ETGVTQSPTHLIKTRGQQVTLRCSSQSGHNTVSWYQQALGQGPQFIFQYYREEENGRGNFPPRFSGLQFPNYSSELNVNALELDDSALYLCASSLEVAGAGELFFGEGSRLTVL.

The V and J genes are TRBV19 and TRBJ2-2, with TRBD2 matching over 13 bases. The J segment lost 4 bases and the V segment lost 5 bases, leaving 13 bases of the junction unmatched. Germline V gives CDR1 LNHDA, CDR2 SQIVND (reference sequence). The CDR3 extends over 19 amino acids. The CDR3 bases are TGTGCCAGTAGTGTATCTTCGACTAGCGGGGGGTCGGCCACCGGGGAGCTGTTTTTT. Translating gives CASSVSSTSGGSATGELFF.

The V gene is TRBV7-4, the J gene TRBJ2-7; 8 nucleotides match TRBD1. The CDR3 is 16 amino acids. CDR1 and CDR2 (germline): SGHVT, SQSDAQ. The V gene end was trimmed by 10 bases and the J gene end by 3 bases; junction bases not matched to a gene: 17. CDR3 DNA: TGTGCCACGCCCCCCTCCTCGGGACAGGTGGGCTACGAGCAGTACGTC. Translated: CATPPSSGQVGYEQYV.

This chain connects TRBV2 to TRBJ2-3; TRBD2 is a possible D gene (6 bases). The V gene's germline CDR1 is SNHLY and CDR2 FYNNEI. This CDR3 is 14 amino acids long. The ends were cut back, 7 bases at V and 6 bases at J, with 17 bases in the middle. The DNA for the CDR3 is TGTGCCAGCATCCCGCAACTAGCTCTTGATACGCAGTATTTT. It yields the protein CASIPQLALDTQYF.

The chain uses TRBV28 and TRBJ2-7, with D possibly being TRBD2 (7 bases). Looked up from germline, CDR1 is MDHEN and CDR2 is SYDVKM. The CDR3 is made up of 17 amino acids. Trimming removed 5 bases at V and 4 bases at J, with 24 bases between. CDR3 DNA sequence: TGTGCCAGCAGTGGGGGGGGGACATTCGCGAGGAGATACGAGCAGTACTTC. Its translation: CASSGGGTFARRYEQYF. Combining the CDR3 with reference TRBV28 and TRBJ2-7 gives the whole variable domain DVKVTQSSRYLVKRTGEKVFLECVQDMDHENMFWYRQDPGLGLRLIYFSYDVKMKEKGDIPEGYSVSREKKERFSLILESASTNQTSMYLCASSGGGTFARRYEQYFGPGTRLTVT.

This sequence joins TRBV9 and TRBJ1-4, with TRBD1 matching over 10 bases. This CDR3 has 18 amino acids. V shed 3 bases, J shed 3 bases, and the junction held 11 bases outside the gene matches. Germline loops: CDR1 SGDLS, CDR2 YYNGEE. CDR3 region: CASSGGGQGPFSNEKLFF. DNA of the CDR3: TGTGCCAGCAGCGGTGGGGGACAGGGGCCTTTCTCTAATGAAAAACTGTTTTTT.

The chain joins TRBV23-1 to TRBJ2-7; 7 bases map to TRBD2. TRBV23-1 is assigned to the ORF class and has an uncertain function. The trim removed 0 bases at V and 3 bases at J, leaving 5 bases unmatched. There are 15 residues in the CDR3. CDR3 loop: CASSQSNTSDYEQYF. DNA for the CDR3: TGCGCCAGCAGTCAATCGAATACTAGCGACTACGAGCAGTACTTC.

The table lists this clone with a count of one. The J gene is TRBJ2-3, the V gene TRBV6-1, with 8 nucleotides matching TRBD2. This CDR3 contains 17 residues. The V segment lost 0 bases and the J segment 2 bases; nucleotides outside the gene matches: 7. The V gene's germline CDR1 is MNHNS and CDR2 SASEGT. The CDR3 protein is CASSEARGRSYTDTQYF. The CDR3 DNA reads TGTGCCAGCAGTGAAGCACGCGGGAGGTCGTACACAGATACGCAGTATTTT.

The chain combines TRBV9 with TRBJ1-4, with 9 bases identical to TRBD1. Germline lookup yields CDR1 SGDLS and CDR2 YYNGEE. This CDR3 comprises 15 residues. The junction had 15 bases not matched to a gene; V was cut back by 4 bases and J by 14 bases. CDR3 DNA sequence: TGTGCCAGCAGCTCGAGGACAGGGGAGGGCGAAGGGCTGTTTTTT. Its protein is CASSSRTGEGEGLFF. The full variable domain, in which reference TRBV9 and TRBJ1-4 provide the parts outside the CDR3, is DSGVTQTPKHLITATGQRVTLRCSPRSGDLSVYWYQQSLDQGLQFLIQYYNGEERAKGNILERFSAQQFPDLHSELNLSSLELGDSALYFCASSSRTGEGEGLFFGSGTQLSVL.

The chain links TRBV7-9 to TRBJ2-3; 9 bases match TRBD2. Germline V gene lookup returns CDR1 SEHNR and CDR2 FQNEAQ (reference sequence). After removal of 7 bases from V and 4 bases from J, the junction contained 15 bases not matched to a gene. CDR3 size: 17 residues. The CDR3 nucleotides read TGTGCCAGCACTCTCAATGAGCGGGAGGAGGGCCCAGATACGCAGTATTTT. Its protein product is CASTLNEREEGPDTQYF.

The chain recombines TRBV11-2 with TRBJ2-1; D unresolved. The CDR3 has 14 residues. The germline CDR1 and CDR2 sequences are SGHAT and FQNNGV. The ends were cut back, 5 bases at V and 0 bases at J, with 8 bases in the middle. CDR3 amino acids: CASSAESSYNEQFF. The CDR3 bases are TGTGCCAGCAGCGCAGAAAGCTCCTACAATGAGCAGTTCTTC.

CDR3 residues: CSVEGRGRYTFCEQYV. DNA of the CDR3: TGCAGCGTTGAAGGCAGGGGTCGATATACCTTTTGCGAGCAGTACGTC. V usage is TRBV29-1 and J usage is TRBJ2-7; perhaps TRBD1 as D (6 bases). V was cut by 1 base and J by 6 bases, with 22 bases left in between. The CDR3 totals 16 residues. Germline lookup yields CDR1 SQVTM and CDR2 ANQGSEA.

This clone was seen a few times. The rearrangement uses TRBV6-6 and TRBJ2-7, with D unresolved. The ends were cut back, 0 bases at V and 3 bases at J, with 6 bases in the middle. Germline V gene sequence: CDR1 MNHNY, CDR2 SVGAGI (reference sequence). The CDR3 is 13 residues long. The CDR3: CASSYSPDYEQYV. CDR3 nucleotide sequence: TGTGCCAGCAGTTACTCTCCCGACTACGAGCAGTACGTC.

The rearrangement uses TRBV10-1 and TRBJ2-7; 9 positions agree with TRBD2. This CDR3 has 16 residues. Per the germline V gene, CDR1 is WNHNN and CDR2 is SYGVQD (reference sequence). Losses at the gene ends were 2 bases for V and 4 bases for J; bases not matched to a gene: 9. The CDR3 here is CASSETPSGISYEQYF. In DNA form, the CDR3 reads TGCGCCAGCAGTGAGACTCCTAGCGGGATTTCTTACGAGCAGTACTTC.

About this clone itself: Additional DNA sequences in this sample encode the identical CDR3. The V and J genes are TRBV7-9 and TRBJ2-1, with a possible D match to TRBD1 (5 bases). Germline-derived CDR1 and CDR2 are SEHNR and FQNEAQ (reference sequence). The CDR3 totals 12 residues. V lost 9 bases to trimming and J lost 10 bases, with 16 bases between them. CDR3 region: CASSRTGSEQFF. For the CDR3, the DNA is TGTGCCAGTAGCCGTACAGGTTCCGAGCAGTTCTTC.

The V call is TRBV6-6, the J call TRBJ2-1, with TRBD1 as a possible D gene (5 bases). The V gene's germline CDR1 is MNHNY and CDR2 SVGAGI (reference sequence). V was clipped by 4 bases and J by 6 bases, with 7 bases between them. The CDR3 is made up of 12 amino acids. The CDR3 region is CASSSQGNEQFF. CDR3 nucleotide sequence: TGTGCCAGCAGTTCCCAGGGCAATGAGCAGTTCTTC.

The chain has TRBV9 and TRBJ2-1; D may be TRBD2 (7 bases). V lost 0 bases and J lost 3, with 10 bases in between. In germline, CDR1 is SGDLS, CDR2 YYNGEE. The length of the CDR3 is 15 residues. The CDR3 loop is CASSVEGGGYNEQFF. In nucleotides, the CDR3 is TGTGCCAGCAGCGTAGAGGGGGGGGGCTACAATGAGCAGTTCTTC.

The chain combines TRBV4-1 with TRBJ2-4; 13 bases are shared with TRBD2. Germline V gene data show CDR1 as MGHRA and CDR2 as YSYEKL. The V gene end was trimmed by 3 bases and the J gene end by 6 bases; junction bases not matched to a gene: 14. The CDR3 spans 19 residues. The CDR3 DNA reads TGCGCCAGCAGCCATCTCGAAGGACTAGCGGGAGACGTTAGAAACATTCAGTACTTC. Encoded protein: CASSHLEGLAGDVRNIQYF.

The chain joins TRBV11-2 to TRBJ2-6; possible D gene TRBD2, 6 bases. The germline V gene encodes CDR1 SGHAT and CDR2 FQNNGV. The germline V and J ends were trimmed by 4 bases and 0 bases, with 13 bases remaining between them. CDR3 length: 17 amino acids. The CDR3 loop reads CASSWSGSGSGANVLTF. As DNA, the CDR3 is TGTGCCAGCAGCTGGAGCGGGTCCGGCTCTGGGGCCAACGTCCTGACTTTC.